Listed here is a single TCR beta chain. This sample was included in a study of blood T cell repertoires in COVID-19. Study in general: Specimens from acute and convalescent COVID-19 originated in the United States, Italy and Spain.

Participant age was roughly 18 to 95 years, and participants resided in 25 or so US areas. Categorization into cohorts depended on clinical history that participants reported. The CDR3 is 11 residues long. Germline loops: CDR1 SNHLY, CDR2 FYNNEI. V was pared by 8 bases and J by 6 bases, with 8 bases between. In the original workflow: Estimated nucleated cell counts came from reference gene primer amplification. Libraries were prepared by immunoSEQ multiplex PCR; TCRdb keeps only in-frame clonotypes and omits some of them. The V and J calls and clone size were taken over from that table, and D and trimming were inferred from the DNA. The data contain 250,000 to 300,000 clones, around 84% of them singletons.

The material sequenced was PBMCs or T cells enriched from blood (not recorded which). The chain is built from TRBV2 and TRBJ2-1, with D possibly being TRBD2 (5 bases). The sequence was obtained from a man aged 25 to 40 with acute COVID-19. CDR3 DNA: TGTGCCAGCCGGGGTGGCAATGAGCAGTTCTTC. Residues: CASRGGNEQFF.